By frequency, the clone carrying this T cell receptor (beta chain) is medium-sized. These data come from a study of CD8 T cells in cerebrospinal fluid in Alzheimer's disease. Profiling of CSF cells used 10X single-cell V(D)J plus 5' expression. TCRdb reprocessed the 10x single-cell sequencing reads, keeping one entry per CDR3 protein, no DNA. The listing contains approximately 820 distinct CDR3 sequences. The CDR3 extends over 14 amino acids. Germline V gene lookup returns CDR1 MNHEY and CDR2 SMNVEV (reference sequence). A neurodegenerative disease comparison group consisted of Parkinson's disease patients.

Material: cerebrospinal fluid. V is TRBV27 and J is TRBJ2-1; with no DNA, the TCRdb D assignment of TRBD2 cannot be verified. This receptor was identified in a human donor with Parkinson's disease. The chain's CDR3 is CASSGRTSNNEQFF.